This paragraph reports one T cell receptor (beta chain). Its cognate antigen is unknown. The CDR3 is 11 residues long. From germline, CDR1 is PRHDT and CDR2 FYEKMQ (reference sequence). The V end lost 1 base, the J end lost 8 bases, and 5 bases lay between the germline ends. This sample is part of a study of T cells after yellow fever vaccination. Study-level points and caveats: The CD4 and CD8 compartments had a small share of their clonotypes in common. Subsequent booster samples again held most clones from primary vaccination (96% CD4, just under 90% CD8). A faster peak, day 5 versus 15, was reached by the weaker secondary response.

Template-switching 5'RACE yielded the TCR cDNA; a universal primer site and UMIs were added in the process. TCRdb reprocessed the 5' RACE reads via MiXCR and lists one record per CDR3 protein. The sample comprises fewer than 350,000 distinct CDR3 sequences, 8.7% of which are singletons, and 18% rests with the top ten. The chain links TRBV13 to TRBJ1-2; D ambiguous. The sample was PBMCs, taken on the day of the first yellow fever vaccination. The receptor was isolated from a young man who received the YFV17D yellow fever vaccine. In DNA form, the CDR3 reads TGTGCCAGCAGCTTAGCTCTGGGCTACACCTTC. Protein: CASSLALGYTF.